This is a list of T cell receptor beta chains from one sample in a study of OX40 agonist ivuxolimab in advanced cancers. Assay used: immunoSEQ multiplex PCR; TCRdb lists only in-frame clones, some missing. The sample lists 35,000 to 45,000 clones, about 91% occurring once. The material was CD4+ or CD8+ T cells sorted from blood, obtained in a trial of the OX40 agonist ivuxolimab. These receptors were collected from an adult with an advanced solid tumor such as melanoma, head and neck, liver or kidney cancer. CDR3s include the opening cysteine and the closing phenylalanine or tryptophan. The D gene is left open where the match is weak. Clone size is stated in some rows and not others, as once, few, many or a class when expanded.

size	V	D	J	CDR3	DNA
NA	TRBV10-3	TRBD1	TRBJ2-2	CAISSWDSTGELFF	TGTGCCATCAGTTCTTGGGACAGCACCGGGGAGCTGTTTTTT
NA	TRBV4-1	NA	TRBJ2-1	CASSLQTGYNEQFF	TGCGCCAGCAGCCTTCAGACAGGTTACAATGAGCAGTTCTTC
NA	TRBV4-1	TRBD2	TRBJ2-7	CASSQIRDYSYEQYF	TGCGCCAGCAGCCAAATCCGGGACTACTCCTACGAGCAGTACTTC
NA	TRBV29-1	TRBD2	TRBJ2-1	CSVRGLAGHLSSYNEQFF	TGCAGCGTTAGGGGACTAGCGGGCCACCTGAGCTCCTACAATGAGCAGTTCTTC
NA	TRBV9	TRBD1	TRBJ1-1	CASSVAGTGSTEAFF	TGTGCCAGCAGCGTGGCCGGGACAGGGTCCACTGAAGCTTTCTTT
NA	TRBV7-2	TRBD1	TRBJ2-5	CASSLGGQPLGETQYF	TGTGCCAGCAGCTTAGGGGGACAGCCCCTGGGAGAGACCCAGTACTTC
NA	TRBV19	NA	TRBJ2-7	CASSIRADGSYEQYF	TGTGCCAGTAGTATTCGGGCCGACGGCTCCTACGAGCAGTACTTC
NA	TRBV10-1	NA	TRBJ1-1	CASHSRDTEAFF	TGCGCCAGCCATAGCAGGGACACTGAAGCTTTCTTT
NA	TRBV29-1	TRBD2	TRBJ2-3	CSVDGSSGQRDTQYF	TGCAGCGTTGATGGGTCTAGCGGGCAGCGGGATACGCAGTATTTT
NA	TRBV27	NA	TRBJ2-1	CASSSLGGDEQFF	TGTGCCAGCAGCTCACTGGGGGGAGATGAGCAGTTCTTC
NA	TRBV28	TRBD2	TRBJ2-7	CASSWEGGKNEQYF	TGTGCCAGCAGTTGGGAGGGAGGGAAAAACGAGCAGTACTTC
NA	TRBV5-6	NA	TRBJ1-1	CASNLGVDEAFF	TGTGCCAGCAACCTTGGAGTCGATGAAGCTTTCTTT
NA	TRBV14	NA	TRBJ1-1	CASSLRGRDTEAFF	TGTGCCAGCAGCCTAAGGGGGAGAGACACTGAAGCTTTCTTT
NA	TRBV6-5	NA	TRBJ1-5	CASSDRPGVQPQHF	TGTGCCAGCAGTGACCGGCCGGGGGTTCAGCCCCAGCATTTT
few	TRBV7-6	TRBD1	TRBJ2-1	CASSQRQGVRNEQFF	TGTGCCAGCAGCCAAAGACAGGGAGTTCGAAATGAGCAGTTCTTC
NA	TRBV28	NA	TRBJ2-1	CASSEAGPAYNEQFF	TGTGCCAGCAGTGAAGCGGGCCCAGCCTACAATGAGCAGTTCTTC
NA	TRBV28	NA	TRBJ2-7	CASSFGSYYEQYF	TGTGCCAGCAGTTTCGGGAGTTACTACGAGCAGTACTTC
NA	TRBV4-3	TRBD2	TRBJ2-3	CASSQSGTSGKQDTQYF	TGCGCCAGCAGCCAATCAGGGACTAGCGGGAAGCAAGATACGCAGTATTTT
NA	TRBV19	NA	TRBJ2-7	CASSMGLGYEQYF	TGTGCCAGTAGTATGGGACTCGGCTACGAGCAGTACTTC
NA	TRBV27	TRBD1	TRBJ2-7	CASSPGQGLQQYF	TGTGCCAGCAGTCCGGGACAGGGGCTCCAGCAGTACTTC
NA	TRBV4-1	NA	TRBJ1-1	CASSQVSLRTEAFF	TGCGCCAGCAGCCAAGTCTCACTCCGCACTGAAGCTTTCTTT
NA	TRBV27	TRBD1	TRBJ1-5	CASSSGGHQPQHF	TGTGCCAGCAGTTCAGGGGGGCATCAGCCCCAGCATTTT
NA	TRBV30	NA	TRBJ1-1	CAWSGPGGTEAFF	TGTGCCTGGAGTGGCCCCGGGGGAACTGAAGCTTTCTTT
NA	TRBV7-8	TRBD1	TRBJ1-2	CASSHAGTGVGYTF	TGTGCCAGCAGCCACGCCGGGACAGGGGTCGGCTACACCTTC
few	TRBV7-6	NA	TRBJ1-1	CASSLEQTANTEAFF	TGTGCCAGCAGCTTAGAACAGACAGCGAACACTGAAGCTTTCTTT
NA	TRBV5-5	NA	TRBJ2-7	CASSPWPGPAYEQYF	TGTGCCAGCAGCCCATGGCCGGGACCGGCCTACGAGCAGTACTTC
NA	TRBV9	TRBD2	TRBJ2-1	CASSGVVAGAQFF	TGTGCCAGCAGCGGGGTTGTAGCGGGCGCGCAGTTCTTC
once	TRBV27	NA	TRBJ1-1	CASRKDSGTYLVPNTEAFF	TGTGCCAGCAGAAAGGACTCAGGGACCTACCTAGTTCCGAACACTGAAGCTTTCTTT
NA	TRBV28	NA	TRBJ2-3	CASSLLATDTQYF	TGTGCCAGCAGTTTACTCGCCACAGATACGCAGTATTTT
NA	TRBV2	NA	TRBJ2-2	CASSVKGDGLGELFF	TGTGCCAGCAGTGTTAAAGGGGACGGGCTCGGGGAGCTGTTTTTT
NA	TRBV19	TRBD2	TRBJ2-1	CASSIDATSGSSYNEQFF	TGTGCCAGTAGTATAGATGCGACTAGCGGGAGCTCCTACAATGAGCAGTTCTTC
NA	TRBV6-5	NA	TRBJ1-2	CASSPTVHYGYTF	TGTGCCAGCAGTCCGACAGTCCACTATGGCTACACCTTC
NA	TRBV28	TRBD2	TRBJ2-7	CASTGAGGIHEQYF	TGTGCCAGCACCGGAGCGGGAGGGATCCACGAGCAGTACTTC
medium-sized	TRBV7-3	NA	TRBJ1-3	CASSLRRNTIYF	TGTGCCAGCAGCTTAAGAAGGAACACCATATATTTT
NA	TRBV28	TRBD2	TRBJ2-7	CASYSPSLAGGYEQYF	TGTGCCAGCTACTCACCGTCGCTAGCGGGAGGGTACGAGCAGTACTTC
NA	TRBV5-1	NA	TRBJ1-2	CASSFSSGTSGYTF	TGCGCCAGCAGCTTTTCGTCAGGGACGAGTGGCTACACCTTC
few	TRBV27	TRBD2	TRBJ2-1	CASSPGLAAYNEQFF	TGTGCCAGCAGTCCCGGACTAGCGGCCTACAATGAGCAGTTCTTC
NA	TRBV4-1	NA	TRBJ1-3	CASSLSAGGGNTIYF	TGCGCCAGCAGCCTCTCGGCGGGTGGTGGAAACACCATATATTTT
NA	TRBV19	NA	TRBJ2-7	CASSMGVGEYEQYF	TGTGCCAGTAGTATGGGAGTAGGGGAATACGAGCAGTACTTC
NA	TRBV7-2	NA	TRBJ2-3	CASSLGLTDTQYF	TGTGCCAGCAGCTTAGGTCTGACAGATACGCAGTATTTT
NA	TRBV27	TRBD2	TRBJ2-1	CASSFSGLGNEQFF	TGTGCCAGCAGTTTTAGCGGGCTCGGTAATGAGCAGTTCTTC
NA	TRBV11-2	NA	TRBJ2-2	CASSLNRAGELFF	TGTGCCAGCAGCCTAAATCGGGCCGGGGAGCTGTTTTTT
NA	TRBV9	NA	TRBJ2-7	CASSGPVGGADHHEQYF	TGTGCCAGCAGCGGGCCTGTGGGGGGGGCCGATCACCACGAGCAGTACTTC
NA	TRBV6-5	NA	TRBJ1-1	CASSYLDLNTEAFF	TGTGCCAGCAGTTACTTGGACCTGAACACTGAAGCTTTCTTT
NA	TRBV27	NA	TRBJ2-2	CASSFNTGELFF	TGTGCCAGCAGTTTTAACACCGGGGAGCTGTTTTTT
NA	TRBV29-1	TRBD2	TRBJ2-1	CSVELAGDNEQFF	TGCAGCGTTGAACTAGCGGGAGACAATGAGCAGTTCTTC
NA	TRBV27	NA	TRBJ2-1	CASSPRRGGNNEQFF	TGTGCCAGCAGTCCTAGGAGGGGGGGCAACAATGAGCAGTTCTTC
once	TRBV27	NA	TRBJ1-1	CASSLAAESEAFF	TGTGCCAGCAGTTTGGCGGCTGAATCTGAAGCTTTCTTT